This entry lists 28 T cell receptor beta chains sequenced from one sample in a study of CD8 T cells in Susac syndrome. The RNA input was roughly 0.45 to 1 ug, and it was reverse transcribed with random hexamers. TCRdb re-derived calls from the immunoSEQ multiplex PCR reads in MiXCR, one entry per CDR3 protein. The table has some 180,000 distinct CDR3 sequences, about 93% seen once. Sequenced input: CD4+ T cells from PBMCs. The receptors come from a human donor with Susac syndrome.

J is TRBJ2-2 and V is TRBV29-1, with D perhaps TRBD1 or TRBD2 (7 bases each). Germline CDR1 is SQVTM and CDR2 is ANQGSEA. The CDR3 loop spans 14 amino acids. Trimming removed 4 bases from V and 3 bases from J, with 12 bases in between. The CDR3 is CSVAPGGDTGELFF. The CDR3 coding sequence is TGCAGCGTTGCCCCAGGGGGGGACACCGGGGAGCTGTTTTTT.

The CDR3 DNA sequence: TGTGCCAGCAGCTTGGGTACGGGGGGCAATGAAAAACTGTTTTTT. Its protein is CASSLGTGGNEKLFF. The chain combines TRBV5-4 with TRBJ1-4, with D possibly TRBD1 on 6 matching bases. The germline V gene encodes CDR1 SGHNT and CDR2 YYREEE (reference sequence). The CDR3 extends over 15 amino acids. V lost 0 bases, J lost 5 bases, and 11 bases lay in between.

This clonotype was recorded once. The chain carries TRBV12-3 or TRBV12-4 and TRBJ2-1; 15 nucleotides line up with TRBD2. The CDR3 consists of 15 residues. V lost 7 bases and J lost 6; bases outside the gene matches: 4. This chain's CDR3 is CASKPGLAGGNEQFF. The CDR3 DNA follows: TGTGCCAGCAAGCCGGGACTAGCGGGAGGCAATGAGCAGTTCTTC.

The chain combines TRBV30 with TRBJ2-5, with D possibly being TRBD2 (6 bases). Germline assignment: CDR1 GTSNPN and CDR2 SVGIG (reference sequence). CDR3 size: 13 residues. With 2 bases removed from V and 5 bases from J, the gap between germline ends came to 12 bases. The CDR3: CAWSRRGGETQYF. The CDR3 nucleotides read TGTGCCTGGAGTAGGCGGGGTGGCGAGACCCAGTACTTC.

CDR3 DNA sequence: TGTGCCAGCAGCCGAGACGGCGGAGAAGCAGAGACCCAGTACTTC. Translating it yields CASSRDGGEAETQYF. The chain carries TRBV5-8 and TRBJ2-5; D is undetermined. Germline V gene lookup returns CDR1 SGHTS and CDR2 YDEGEE. The CDR3 is 15 residues long. V lost 4 bases to trimming and J lost 4 bases, with 17 bases between them.

This chain connects TRBV7-3 to TRBJ2-3, with D possibly called TRBD1 or TRBD2 (5 bases each). V lost 5 bases to trimming and J lost 2 bases, with 11 bases between them. Germline V lookup: CDR1 SGHTA, CDR2 FQGTGA. This CDR3 region has 14 residues. As DNA, the CDR3 is TGTGCCAGCAGCCGGGACGGAGCCACAGATACGCAGTATTTT. Translation: CASSRDGATDTQYF.

This rearrangement joins TRBV20-1 to TRBJ2-1; 9 nucleotides align to TRBD1. The CDR3 loop spans 16 amino acids. With V trimmed by 3 bases and J by 5 bases, 11 bases remained unmatched. CDR1 and CDR2 (germline): DFQATT, SNEGSKA (reference sequence). The CDR3 DNA is TGCAGTGCTAGCACCCCTGACAGGGGGAACGACAATGAGCAGTTCTTC. Encoded protein: CSASTPDRGNDNEQFF.

V and J are TRBV28 and TRBJ1-2, with TRBD1 matching 7 bases. This CDR3 has 14 amino acids. Germline CDR1 MDHEN, CDR2 SYDVKM. The V and J ends lost 5 bases and 8 bases, in that order; junction bases with no gene match: 11. The CDR3 nucleotides read TGTGCCAGCAGTGACATGCTCAGGGGGGAAGGCTACACCTTC. Its protein is CASSDMLRGEGYTF.

The chain couples TRBV20-1 to TRBJ1-1; D unclear. CDR3 length: 14 amino acids. V lost 0 bases and J lost 5, with 13 bases in between. Germline-derived CDR1 and CDR2 are DFQATT and SNEGSKA (reference sequence). The DNA of the CDR3 is TGCAGTGCTAGAGATCAAGGCAGATGGACTGAAGCTTTCTTT. Its translation is CSARDQGRWTEAFF.

The chain combines TRBV20-1 with TRBJ1-2; 10 positions match TRBD1. Trimming cost V 5 bases and J 0 bases; bases outside gene matches: 12. The CDR3 has 17 residues. Germline assignment: CDR1 DFQATT and CDR2 SNEGSKA (reference sequence). CDR3 amino acids: CSADPGQGGLTNYGYTF. In DNA form, the CDR3 reads TGCAGTGCTGACCCCGGACAGGGGGGTCTGACTAACTATGGCTACACCTTC.

The chain recombines TRBV10-3 with TRBJ1-2, with D possibly matching TRBD1 (5 bases). Germline V gene lookup returns CDR1 ENHRY and CDR2 SYGVKD. The CDR3 sequence is 11 residues long. V was pared by 6 bases and J by 4 bases, with 6 bases between. The CDR3, as DNA: TGTGCCATCAGGGGGGGCTATGGCTACACCTTC. Its protein is CAIRGGYGYTF.

The genes are TRBV27 and TRBJ2-2, with D hard to call. Germline V gene lookup returns CDR1 MNHEY and CDR2 SMNVEV (reference sequence). Trimming pared 5 bases from V and 1 base from J, leaving 5 bases between. This CDR3 contains 13 residues. CDR3 loop: CASSNRNTGELFF. The CDR3 DNA sequence: TGTGCCAGCAGTAACAGGAACACCGGGGAGCTGTTTTTT.

This clonotype was counted between two and nine times. This sequence joins TRBV18 and TRBJ2-5, with D hard to call. Trimming took off 0 bases at V and 5 bases at J, with 4 bases between the two ends. The CDR3 has 12 amino acids. Germline V gene sequence: CDR1 KGHSH, CDR2 LQKENI. CDR3 in amino acids: CASSPPGETQYF. The CDR3 DNA reads TGTGCCAGCTCACCACCGGGGGAGACCCAGTACTTC. The full variable domain, completed using reference TRBV18 and TRBJ2-5, is NAGVMQNPRHLVRRRGQEARLRCSPMKGHSHVYWYRQLPEEGLKFMVYLQKENIIDESGMPKERFSAEFPKEGPSILRIQQVVRGDSAAYFCASSPPGETQYFGPGTRLLVL.

The V call is TRBV27, the J call TRBJ1-5; D is unclear. Germline-derived CDR1 and CDR2 are MNHEY and SMNVEV (reference sequence). The germline V and J ends were trimmed by 3 bases and 8 bases, with 11 bases remaining between them. CDR3 length: 13 residues. For the CDR3, the DNA is TGTGCCAGCAGTTTCGCCCCCGGGGAGCCCCAGCATTTT. The encoded protein is CASSFAPGEPQHF.

The chain combines TRBV3-1 with TRBJ2-7, with TRBD1 identical over 7 bases. Trimming removed 5 bases from V and 4 bases from J; junction bases left unmatched: 5. Germline assignment: CDR1 LGHDT and CDR2 YNNKEL (reference sequence). The CDR3 has 13 amino acids. The CDR3 bases are TGTGCCAGCAGCGACAGGGCTGCGTACGAGCAGTACTTC. It encodes CASSDRAAYEQYF.

The V and J genes are TRBV29-1 and TRBJ2-1; the match to TRBD2 covers 8 bases. This CDR3 is 14 amino acids long. CDR1 and CDR2 (germline): SQVTM, ANQGSEA. V lost 7 bases to trimming and J lost 7 bases; unmatched junction nucleotides: 12. The CDR3 DNA reads as TGCAGCGGAACCCCATCGGGGGGGGCAAATGAGCAGTTCTTC. It translates to CSGTPSGGANEQFF.

This sequence joins TRBV20-1 and TRBJ2-1, with D tentatively TRBD1 or TRBD2 (6 bases each). Germline CDR1 is DFQATT and CDR2 is SNEGSKA (reference sequence). The CDR3 runs 14 residues. Trimming shortened V by 6 bases and J by 7 bases, and 19 bases separated the two germline ends. The CDR3 DNA follows: TGCAGTGCCCGGAGGGGGGCGAGGCATAATGAGCAGTTCTTC. Its translation is CSARRGARHNEQFF.

The chain combines TRBV4-3 with TRBJ2-1; 8 nucleotides align to TRBD2. The CDR3 covers 15 residues. The V segment lost 0 bases and the J segment 3 bases; nucleotides outside the gene matches: 1. Germline values: CDR1 LGHNA, CDR2 YSLEER. The CDR3 nucleotides read TGCGCCAGCAGCCAAGAGCGGGAGGTCTACAATGAGCAGTTCTTC. As protein: CASSQEREVYNEQFF.

V gene TRBV9 combines with J gene TRBJ2-6; TRBD1 matches 7 bases. The germline V gene has CDR1 SGDLS and CDR2 YYNGEE. This CDR3 spans 19 amino acids. The ends lost 3 bases at V and 0 bases at J; junction bases unmatched: 12. The CDR3 reads CASSAYTGAISSGANVLTF. The CDR3 region has the DNA TGTGCCAGCAGCGCGTACACAGGGGCGATTAGCTCTGGGGCCAACGTCCTGACTTTC. The full variable domain, with the rest looked up from reference TRBV9 and TRBJ2-6, is DSGVTQTPKHLITATGQRVTLRCSPRSGDLSVYWYQQSLDQGLQFLIQYYNGEERAKGNILERFSAQQFPDLHSELNLSSLELGDSALYFCASSAYTGAISSGANVLTFGAGSRLTVL.

The chain recombines TRBV20-1 with TRBJ1-2, with 9 bases aligning to TRBD1. Germline V gives CDR1 DFQATT, CDR2 SNEGSKA (reference sequence). V lost 4 bases to trimming and J lost 8 bases; unmatched junction nucleotides: 11. The CDR3 covers 14 residues. This CDR3 reads CSAIERGTGRGYTF. In nucleotides, the CDR3 is TGCAGTGCTATTGAGAGAGGGACAGGGCGAGGCTACACCTTC.

V usage is TRBV9 and J usage is TRBJ2-5, with D hard to call. Trimming removed 10 bases at V and 4 bases at J, with 17 bases between. CDR3 length equals 13 residues. Looked up from germline, CDR1 is SGDLS and CDR2 is YYNGEE. Written as DNA, the CDR3 is TGTGCCGGGTCTTCAGTTCCGGGAGAGACCCAGTACTTC. This codes for CAGSSVPGETQYF.

V usage is TRBV20-1 and J usage is TRBJ1-1; TRBD1 might be the D (5 bases). The CDR3 is 14 residues long. The ends were cut back, 5 bases at V and 3 bases at J, with 16 bases in the middle. In germline, CDR1 is DFQATT, CDR2 SNEGSKA (reference sequence). The CDR3 region is CSAWRDASDTEAFF. The CDR3 DNA reads as TGCAGTGCTTGGAGGGACGCCTCGGACACTGAAGCTTTCTTT.

V gene TRBV3-1 combines with J gene TRBJ2-7, with 7 bases that match TRBD1. The V segment lost 1 base and the J segment 6 bases; nucleotides outside the gene matches: 6. Per the germline V gene, CDR1 is LGHDT and CDR2 is YNNKEL (reference sequence). The length of the CDR3 is 14 residues. The CDR3 here is CASSQVDRAGEQYF. CDR3 nucleotides: TGTGCCAGCAGCCAAGTAGACAGGGCGGGCGAGCAGTACTTC.

The rearrangement joins TRBV20-1 to TRBJ2-3, with 9 bases fitting TRBD2. The CDR3 consists of 16 residues. Per germline, CDR1 DFQATT and CDR2 SNEGSKA (reference sequence). The V segment lost 5 bases and the J segment 0 bases; nucleotides outside the gene matches: 9. CDR3 DNA sequence: TGCAGTGCTCACAAACGAGCGGGAGGAAGCACAGATACGCAGTATTTT. Translated: CSAHKRAGGSTDTQYF.

This clonotype was observed once. J is TRBJ2-6 and V is TRBV24-1; the D is unclear. This CDR3 has 18 residues. Trimming stripped 3 bases from V and 0 bases from J, with 14 bases between. Germline CDR1 reads KGHDR; CDR2 reads SFDVKD. The CDR3 here is CATSDTSRRVSGANVLTF. The CDR3 DNA reads as TGTGCCACCAGTGATACCTCACGGAGAGTCTCTGGGGCCAACGTCCTGACTTTC.

The V and J genes are TRBV6-2 or TRBV6-3 and TRBJ1-5, with 9 bases that match TRBD1. The CDR3 has 14 amino acids. The germline V gene has CDR1 MNHEY and CDR2 SVGEGT. With 4 bases clipped from V and 6 bases from J, the junction kept 4 bases outside the gene matches. CDR3 bases: TGTGCCAGCAGTTTAACAGGGGGCCTTCAGCCCCAGCATTTT. Residues: CASSLTGGLQPQHF.

This clonotype was observed a handful of times. DNA of the CDR3: TGTGCCAGCAGTCCTCAGGGTCATGGCGAGCAGTACTTC. Translation: CASSPQGHGEQYF. The chain combines TRBV12-3 or TRBV12-4 with TRBJ2-7; D perhaps matches TRBD1 (5 bases). V was trimmed by 5 bases and J by 6 bases, leaving 14 bases between them. This CDR3 is 13 amino acids long.

The V and J genes are TRBV20-1 and TRBJ2-4, with TRBD2 matching over 11 bases. Trimming removed 6 bases from V and 1 base from J; junction bases left unmatched: 17. The length of the CDR3 is 19 residues. Germline V gene data show CDR1 as DFQATT and CDR2 as SNEGSKA (reference sequence). CDR3 in amino acids: CSANPFNSGGVRAKNIQYF. For the CDR3, the DNA is TGCAGTGCCAACCCGTTTAATAGCGGGGGGGTGAGGGCCAAAAACATTCAGTACTTC.